This T cell receptor (beta chain) comes out of a study of tumor-infiltrating lymphocytes in localized non-small cell lung cancer. About the study: From each patient, both tumor and uninvolved lung, non-adjacent to tumor, were sampled.

V was cut by 1 base and J by 2 bases, with 5 bases left in between. The germline V gene has CDR1 SGHDN and CDR2 FVKESK. CDR3 length equals 13 residues. Only in-frame clones appear in the TCRdb table, and some are missing; sequencing was by immunoSEQ multiplex PCR. In the table there are about 24,000 clones, roughly three fifths of which are singletons. This TCR was sampled from a human donor with non-small cell lung cancer. The chain combines TRBV14 with TRBJ2-5; the D is unclear. Sequenced material: lung tumor tissue. The CDR3 nucleotides read TGTGCCAGCAGCCAAGGGATGCAAGAGACCCAGTACTTC. Its translation: CASSQGMQETQYF.